The 24 T cell receptor beta chains given below trace back to one sample, sequenced in a study of blood T cell repertoires in COVID-19 (dated by TCRdb to the early 2020s). The library came from the immunoSEQ multiplex PCR assay. TCRdb's version of the immuneACCESS table is confined to in-frame rearrangements and falls short of the full clone set. An unresolved V gene accounts for under half of the shortfall where checked; the remainder is of unknown origin. This sample lists 300,000 to 350,000 clones; about 92% were detected once. The top ten constitute under 5% of the sample. Source material: peripheral blood. Source of these receptors: a woman aged 55-69 years with COVID-19, enrolled during active disease.

The chain joins TRBV18 to TRBJ2-7; 9 nucleotides align to TRBD1. The junction had 4 bases not matched to a gene; V was cut back by 1 base and J by 3 bases. The germline CDR1 and CDR2 sequences are KGHSH and LQKENI. The CDR3 covers 15 residues. Here the CDR3 DNA reads TGTGCCAGCTCACCACAAACAGGGGGCATCTACGAGCAGTACTTC. Protein sequence: CASSPQTGGIYEQYF. Full variable domain (rest looked up from reference TRBV18 and TRBJ2-7): NAGVMQNPRHLVRRRGQEARLRCSPMKGHSHVYWYRQLPEEGLKFMVYLQKENIIDESGMPKERFSAEFPKEGPSILRIQQVVRGDSAAYFCASSPQTGGIYEQYFGPGTRLTVT.

CDR3 residues: CAISERTGLAKNIQYF. CDR3 coding DNA: TGTGCCATCAGTGAACGGACAGGGCTAGCCAAAAACATTCAGTACTTC. The chain combines TRBV10-3 with TRBJ2-4, with TRBD1 matching over 8 bases. After removal of 3 bases from V and 0 bases from J, the junction contained 4 bases not matched to a gene. Germline V gene data show CDR1 as ENHRY and CDR2 as SYGVKD. The CDR3 consists of 16 residues.

This chain joins TRBV14 and TRBJ2-7; TRBD1 might be the D (5 bases). Trimming cost V 2 bases and J 3 bases, with 14 bases left between them. The V gene's germline CDR1 is SGHDN and CDR2 FVKESK. The length of the CDR3 is 15 residues. In nucleotides, the CDR3 is TGTGCCAGCAGCCAAACCCTCCTCCAGGGCTACGAGCAGTACTTC. Amino acid sequence: CASSQTLLQGYEQYF. Full variable domain (missing parts from reference TRBV14 and TRBJ2-7): EAGVTQFPSHSVIEKGQTVTLRCDPISGHDNLYWYRRVMGKEIKFLLHFVKESKQDESGMPNNRFLAERTGGTYSTLKVQPAELEDSGVYFCASSQTLLQGYEQYFGPGTRLTVT.

The chain joins TRBV9 to TRBJ1-2, with D possibly TRBD1 on 6 matching bases. The CDR3 is made up of 15 amino acids. Germline V gene data show CDR1 as SGDLS and CDR2 as YYNGEE. V lost 0 bases and J 6 bases, leaving 15 bases between the germline ends. For the CDR3, the DNA is TGTGCCAGCAGCGTAGCCGGACAGCGATACGATGGCTACACCTTC. This translates into CASSVAGQRYDGYTF.

The rearrangement joins TRBV9 to TRBJ2-3; 7 positions agree with TRBD1. The J segment lost 2 bases and the V segment lost 4 bases, leaving 13 bases of the junction unmatched. From germline, CDR1 is SGDLS and CDR2 YYNGEE. This CDR3 has 17 residues. CDR3 nucleotides: TGTGCCAGCAGCCCAGGACAACAGGGGCACTACACAGATACGCAGTATTTT. Its protein is CASSPGQQGHYTDTQYF.

The chain links TRBV29-1 to TRBJ2-1, with 8 bases aligning to TRBD2. V lost 2 bases and J lost 0; bases outside the gene matches: 9. This CDR3 has 17 amino acids. Germline V lookup: CDR1 SQVTM, CDR2 ANQGSEA. DNA of the CDR3: TGCAGCGTTGAAATTGCCGGTAGCGGGGACTCCTACAATGAGCAGTTCTTC. This gives the protein CSVEIAGSGDSYNEQFF.

This chain links TRBV19 with TRBJ2-3; maybe TRBD1 (5 bases). The V and J ends lost 3 bases and 2 bases respectively, with 12 bases between them. The V gene's germline CDR1 is LNHDA and CDR2 SQIVND (reference sequence). The CDR3 covers 15 residues. The CDR3 region is CASSMSTGYTDTQYF. CDR3 sequence (DNA): TGTGCCAGTAGTATGAGCACAGGATACACAGATACGCAGTATTTT. The entire variable domain, with the rest obtained from reference TRBV19 and TRBJ2-3, is as follows: DGGITQSPKYLFRKEGQNVTLSCEQNLNHDAMYWYRQDPGQGLRLIYYSQIVNDFQKGDIAEGYSVSREKKESFPLTVTSAQKNPTAFYLCASSMSTGYTDTQYFGPGTRLTVL.

The V gene is TRBV5-1, the J gene TRBJ1-3; no clear D gene. The CDR3 length is 15 residues. Looked up from germline, CDR1 is SGHRS and CDR2 is YFSETQ. V lost 0 bases and J 0 bases, leaving 7 bases between the germline ends. For the CDR3, the DNA is TGCGCCAGCAGCTTGGGGTCTAGCTCTGGAAACACCATATATTTT. It is translated as CASSLGSSSGNTIYF.

This clone has only one observation. CDR3 sequence reads: CASSSDTYEKLFF. The CDR3 bases are TGCGCCAGCAGCTCCGATACATACGAAAAACTGTTTTTT. The chain uses TRBV5-1 and TRBJ1-4; D gene ambiguous. The CDR3 spans 13 residues. Per the germline V gene, CDR1 is SGHRS and CDR2 is YFSETQ. V lost 3 bases, J lost 8 bases, and 11 bases lay in between.

V is TRBV5-6 and J is TRBJ1-2; 11 bases map to TRBD1. CDR3 length equals 14 residues. Germline values: CDR1 SGHDT, CDR2 YYEEEE. Trimming removed 3 bases from V and 8 bases from J; junction bases left unmatched: 6. The CDR3 coding sequence is TGTGCCAGCAGCTACGTACGGACAGGGGGCGGCTACACCTTC. Its protein product is CASSYVRTGGGYTF.

The chain carries TRBV7-3 and TRBJ2-3; 9 bases are shared with TRBD2. The CDR3 sequence is 13 residues long. Germline V gene sequence: CDR1 SGHTA, CDR2 FQGTGA. J was trimmed by 12 bases and V by 1 base; bases with no gene match: 5. DNA of the CDR3: TGTGCCAGCAGCTTAAATAGCGGGGGAGGCCAGTATTTT. It specifies CASSLNSGGGQYF.

This chain joins TRBV10-3 and TRBJ2-1; 10 bases fit TRBD2. This CDR3 has 18 residues. Germline CDR1 reads ENHRY; CDR2 reads SYGVKD. With 11 bases clipped from V and 4 bases from J, the junction kept 20 bases outside the gene matches. For the CDR3, the DNA is TGTGCCTCAGCCTCGCGGGTCGGCGAGCGGGGGGGTTACAATGAGCAGTTCTTC. The encoded protein is CASASRVGERGGYNEQFF.

This clone was counted once. The V call is TRBV4-1, the J call TRBJ2-5; 10 nucleotides agree with TRBD2. There are 17 residues in the CDR3. CDR1 is MGHRA and CDR2 is YSYEKL in the germline V gene. The trim removed 1 base at V and 0 bases at J, leaving 5 bases unmatched. Written as DNA, the CDR3 is TGCGCCAGCAGCCAAGGTCTCCTAGCGGGGGACCAAGAGACCCAGTACTTC. Translating it yields CASSQGLLAGDQETQYF.

This sequence joins TRBV18 and TRBJ1-1; TRBD1 matches at 9 bases. Trimming removed 4 bases from V and 6 bases from J; junction bases left unmatched: 6. The V gene's germline CDR1 is KGHSH and CDR2 LQKENI. The CDR3 has 14 residues. The CDR3 reads CASSLGTGSSEAFF. The CDR3 nucleotides read TGTGCCAGCTCACTGGGGACAGGGAGCTCTGAAGCTTTCTTT.

This clone was counted a single time. J is TRBJ1-1 and V is TRBV4-2; D might be TRBD1 (6 bases). The germline V and J ends were trimmed by 2 bases and 0 bases, with 13 bases remaining between them. CDR3 length: 16 residues. Germline V gene sequence: CDR1 LGHNA, CDR2 YNFKEQ. CDR3 sequence reads: CASSQMQGHMNTEAFF. The CDR3 nucleotides read TGTGCCAGCAGCCAAATGCAGGGGCATATGAACACTGAAGCTTTCTTT.

Here the CDR3 DNA reads TGCGCCAGCAGCCTCCCGGACAGGGGGAACACTGAAGCTTTCTTT. Translating it yields CASSLPDRGNTEAFF. The chain recombines TRBV5-1 with TRBJ1-1, with 9 nucleotides matching TRBD1. V was clipped by 4 bases and J by 1 base; unmatched bases: 5. In germline, CDR1 is SGHRS, CDR2 YFSETQ. The CDR3 is 15 amino acids. The variable domain in full, completed from reference TRBV5-1 and TRBJ1-1, reads KAGVTQTPRYLIKTRGQQVTLSCSPISGHRSVSWYQQTPGQGLQFLFEYFSETQRNKGNFPGRFSGRQFSNSRSEMNVSTLELGDSALYLCASSLPDRGNTEAFFGQGTRLTVV.

This chain uses TRBV19 with TRBJ2-1; TRBD1 matches at 10 bases. V was pared by 2 bases and J by 8 bases, with 6 bases of the junction left unmatched. Germline CDR1 is LNHDA and CDR2 is SQIVND (reference sequence). The CDR3 extends over 15 amino acids. The CDR3 is CASSISGTGVHEQFF. The CDR3 nucleotides are TGTGCCAGTAGTATATCCGGGACAGGGGTTCATGAGCAGTTCTTC. Based on the CDR3 plus reference TRBV19 and TRBJ2-1, the full variable domain is DGGITQSPKYLFRKEGQNVTLSCEQNLNHDAMYWYRQDPGQGLRLIYYSQIVNDFQKGDIAEGYSVSREKKESFPLTVTSAQKNPTAFYLCASSISGTGVHEQFFGPGTRLTVL.

A single count supports this clone. The rearrangement links TRBV11-2 to TRBJ1-2, with a weak D call TRBD1 (5 bases). V lost 5 bases to trimming and J lost 6 bases, with 19 bases between them. The CDR3 spans 15 residues. Looked up from germline, CDR1 is SGHAT and CDR2 is FQNNGV. Here the CDR3 DNA reads TGTGCCAGCAGCCCTTCAACTTGGGCGGGGGATGGCTACACCTTC. Translated, it gives CASSPSTWAGDGYTF.

This chain links TRBV4-2 with TRBJ2-3, with 14 nucleotides matching TRBD2. In germline, CDR1 is LGHNA, CDR2 YNFKEQ. The J segment lost 10 bases and the V segment lost 6 bases, leaving 9 bases of the junction unmatched. CDR3 length: 15 residues. The chain's CDR3 is CASRGGGLAGEAQYF. The CDR3 nucleotides read TGTGCCAGCAGGGGTGGGGGACTAGCGGGGGAAGCGCAGTATTTT.

This clone was recorded once. The J gene is TRBJ2-1, the V gene TRBV12-5, with D possibly matching TRBD1 (6 bases). The CDR3 is 14 residues long. Trimming removed 6 bases from V and 8 bases from J, with 17 bases in between. Germline CDR1 is LGHNT and CDR2 is FRNRAP. The CDR3 region has the DNA TGTGCTAGTGGGCACACAGGGAAGGGGGATGAGCAGTTCTTC. Translating it yields CASGHTGKGDEQFF.

The chain combines TRBV7-2 with TRBJ1-3, with D perhaps matching TRBD1 (5 bases). The CDR3 length is 14 residues. CDR1 and CDR2 (germline): SGHTA, FQGNSA. Trimming stripped 8 bases from V and 4 bases from J, with 15 bases between. Here the CDR3 reads CASGRGTGGNTIYF. The CDR3 DNA is TGTGCCAGCGGTCGAGGAACAGGCGGAAACACCATATATTTT.

The chain is built from TRBV7-9 and TRBJ1-2, with D unresolved. This CDR3 contains 12 residues. The V gene lost 5 bases and the J gene lost 4 bases, with 8 bases spanning the gap. CDR1 SEHNR and CDR2 FQNEAQ come from the germline V gene (reference sequence). CDR3 residues: CASSRQVYGYTF. CDR3 nucleotide sequence: TGTGCCAGCAGCAGGCAGGTCTATGGCTACACCTTC.

The gene calls are TRBV10-3 and TRBJ1-1, with TRBD1 identical over 11 bases. Germline V gene data show CDR1 as ENHRY and CDR2 as SYGVKD. With V trimmed by 6 bases and J by 4 bases, 10 bases remained unmatched. The CDR3 is 16 residues long. CDR3: CAIRTGTGGEGTEAFF. CDR3 bases: TGTGCCATCAGGACCGGGACAGGGGGGGAGGGCACTGAAGCTTTCTTT.

V usage is TRBV2 and J usage is TRBJ2-5; 8 nucleotides agree with TRBD2. CDR3 length: 13 residues. V shed 2 bases, J shed 6 bases, and the junction held 2 bases outside the gene matches. Germline V gives CDR1 SNHLY, CDR2 FYNNEI. This chain's CDR3 is CASSESGGKTQYF. DNA of the CDR3: TGTGCCAGCAGTGAATCGGGGGGGAAGACCCAGTACTTC.